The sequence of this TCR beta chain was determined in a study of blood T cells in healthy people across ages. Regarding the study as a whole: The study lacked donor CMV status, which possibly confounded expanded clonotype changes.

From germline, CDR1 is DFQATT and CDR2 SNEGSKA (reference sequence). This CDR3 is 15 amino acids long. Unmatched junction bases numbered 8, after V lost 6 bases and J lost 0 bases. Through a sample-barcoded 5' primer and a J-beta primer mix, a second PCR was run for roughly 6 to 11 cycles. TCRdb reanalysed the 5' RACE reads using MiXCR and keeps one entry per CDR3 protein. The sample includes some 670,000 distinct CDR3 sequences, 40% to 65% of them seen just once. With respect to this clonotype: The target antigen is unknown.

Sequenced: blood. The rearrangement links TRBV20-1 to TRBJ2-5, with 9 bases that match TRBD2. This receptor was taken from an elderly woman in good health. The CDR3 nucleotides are TGCAGTGCGCCCTGGCCTAGCGGGAACCAAGAGACCCAGTACTTC. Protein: CSAPWPSGNQETQYF.